The TCR beta chain described here comes from a study of radiotherapy plus CTLA-4 blockade in lung cancer. Study-level information: Among patients, over 15% showed objective responses, and approximately 31% had disease control.

Study observations and caveats: The study found tumor-derived TCR clones expanded in blood after radiotherapy plus ipilimumab. Together with interferon-beta, which increased in serum after radiation, early dynamic changes in blood T cell clones were reportedly the best predictors of response.

For this clone: Its antigen is undetermined.

Profiling relied on immunoSEQ multiplex PCR, and the TCRdb table lists in-frame clones only, not all of them. The table lists about 39,000 clones, nearly 80% of them singletons. Trimming removed 5 bases at V and 3 bases at J, with 12 bases between. The CDR3 totals 14 residues. Per germline, CDR1 MDHEN and CDR2 SYDVKM. The chain uses TRBV28 and TRBJ2-3; tentative D call: TRBD2 (5 bases). The clonotype comes from a human donor with non-small cell lung cancer that progressed on radiotherapy plus ipilimumab. This material consisted of peripheral blood, taken from a patient treated with radiotherapy plus ipilimumab. The CDR3 protein is CASSAHGDTDTQYF. The CDR3 DNA reads as TGTGCCAGCAGTGCACACGGGGATACAGATACGCAGTATTTT.